The 24 T cell receptor beta chains below all came from one sample that was sequenced in a study of cytomegalovirus exposure and HLA in healthy donors. Here immunoSEQ multiplex PCR was the method, and the copy in TCRdb shows in-frame clones only, minus some. The sample holds over 200,000 clones, around nine tenths seen once. Source material: PBMCs. The origin of the receptors is a woman aged 18-35 years in good health and CMV-seropositive.

CDR3 nucleotide sequence: TGTGCCAGCAGCGTAGGGGGACAGATCACAGATACGCAGTATTTT. Its protein is CASSVGGQITDTQYF. The chain couples TRBV9 to TRBJ2-3; TRBD1 agrees at 7 bases. CDR1 is SGDLS, CDR2 YYNGEE, per germline. Trimming at V came to 0 bases and at J to 2 bases, leaving 3 bases not matched to a gene. This CDR3 has 15 amino acids.

This clone occurred a few times. The rearrangement links TRBV6-6 to TRBJ2-2, with a tentative D call TRBD1 (6 bases). Looked up from germline, CDR1 is MNHNY and CDR2 is SVGAGI (reference sequence). The CDR3 covers 14 residues. V lost 11 bases to trimming and J lost 5 bases, with 18 bases between them. The CDR3 reads CAAQGTTLTGELFF. The DNA for the CDR3 is TGTGCCGCCCAGGGGACGACCCTAACCGGGGAGCTGTTTTTT.

This chain joins TRBV7-9 and TRBJ2-1; 8 bases are shared with TRBD2. J was trimmed by 6 bases and V by 4 bases; bases with no gene match: 8. The CDR3 loop spans 15 amino acids. Germline V lookup: CDR1 SEHNR, CDR2 FQNEAQ (reference sequence). CDR3 protein: CASSSPGLVGNEQFF. CDR3 DNA: TGTGCCAGCAGCTCCCCGGGACTAGTAGGCAATGAGCAGTTCTTC.

This sequence joins TRBV6-5 and TRBJ2-7; TRBD1 matches 7 bases. The junction had 8 bases not matched to a gene; V was cut back by 9 bases and J by 0 bases. CDR3 size: 14 residues. The germline V gene encodes CDR1 MNHEY and CDR2 SVGAGI. CDR3 in DNA: TGTGCCAGTTCGGACCGGGACAGCTCCTACGAGCAGTACTTC. Amino acids: CASSDRDSSYEQYF.

The V gene is TRBV6-1, the J gene TRBJ2-1, with D perhaps TRBD2 (6 bases). V lost 11 bases and J lost 4, with 12 bases in between. CDR1 is MNHNS and CDR2 is SASEGT in the germline V gene. The CDR3 is 12 amino acids. The CDR3 is CAATGGYNEQFF. The CDR3 coding sequence is TGTGCCGCAACAGGAGGGTACAATGAGCAGTTCTTC.

The rearrangement joins TRBV7-3 to TRBJ1-1; TRBD1 agrees at 9 bases. Germline assignment: CDR1 SGHTA and CDR2 FQGTGA. This CDR3 has 17 amino acids. The trim removed 4 bases at V and 1 base at J, leaving 10 bases unmatched. The CDR3 bases are TGTGCCAGCAGCTCCCCGGGACAGGGCGAACGGAACACTGAAGCTTTCTTT. This translates into CASSSPGQGERNTEAFF.

The V gene is TRBV7-9, the J gene TRBJ2-2; no definite D call. The CDR3 length is 13 residues. V lost 5 bases and J lost 4, with 8 bases in between. The V gene's germline CDR1 is SEHNR and CDR2 FQNEAQ (reference sequence). The CDR3 protein is CASSQDPTGELFF. Written as DNA, the CDR3 is TGTGCCAGCAGCCAGGATCCCACCGGGGAGCTGTTTTTT.

J is TRBJ1-4 and V is TRBV29-1; 9 bases fit TRBD1. CDR3 length equals 14 residues. With 7 bases clipped from V and 8 bases from J, the junction kept 11 bases outside the gene matches. Germline-derived CDR1 and CDR2 are SQVTM and ANQGSEA. The CDR3, as DNA: TGCAGCGCTGACCTGGGACAGGGTCCCGAAAAACTGTTTTTT. This sequence encodes CSADLGQGPEKLFF.

This clone appeared a few times. This sequence joins TRBV6-6 and TRBJ2-5; possibly TRBD1 for D (6 bases). Germline CDR1 and CDR2: MNHNY and SVGAGI (reference sequence). V gave up 1 base and J gave up 2 bases, with 11 bases separating them. The CDR3 is 15 amino acids. CDR3 coding DNA: TGTGCCAGCAGTTACTGGGACACCGGGCAAGAGACCCAGTACTTC. Translation gives CASSYWDTGQETQYF.

The rearrangement joins TRBV4-2 to TRBJ2-5; the match to TRBD1 covers 10 bases. This CDR3 comprises 15 residues. Germline values: CDR1 LGHNA, CDR2 YNFKEQ. The ends lost 4 bases at V and 3 bases at J; junction bases unmatched: 5. The CDR3 nucleotides are TGTGCCAGCAGCCGAGGGACAGGGGTAAAAGAGACCCAGTACTTC. Its protein is CASSRGTGVKETQYF.

The CDR3 here is CASSHLLGGYGYTF. The CDR3, as DNA: TGCGCCAGCAGTCACCTCTTGGGAGGCTATGGCTACACCTTC. This chain joins TRBV5-1 and TRBJ1-2; D is undetermined. The CDR3 has 14 residues. Germline V CDR1 and CDR2: SGHRS, YFSETQ. With 5 bases removed from V and 4 bases from J, the gap between germline ends came to 15 bases. The full variable domain, its missing parts supplied by reference TRBV5-1 and TRBJ1-2, is KAGVTQTPRYLIKTRGQQVTLSCSPISGHRSVSWYQQTPGQGLQFLFEYFSETQRNKGNFPGRFSGRQFSNSRSEMNVSTLELGDSALYLCASSHLLGGYGYTFGSGTRLTVV.

This rearrangement joins TRBV7-9 to TRBJ2-5; D call uncertain. Germline-derived CDR1 and CDR2 are SEHNR and FQNEAQ (reference sequence). The V gene lost 2 bases and the J gene lost 1 base, with 5 bases spanning the gap. The CDR3 spans 13 residues. CDR3 protein: CASSLQIQETQYF. The CDR3, as DNA: TGTGCCAGCAGCTTACAGATCCAAGAGACCCAGTACTTC.

This chain uses TRBV29-1 with TRBJ2-7; no firm D call. Trimming removed 4 bases from V and 0 bases from J, with 7 bases in between. This CDR3 has 12 residues. In germline, CDR1 is SQVTM, CDR2 ANQGSEA. The CDR3 loop is CSVAMNSYEQYF. As DNA, the CDR3 is TGCAGCGTTGCTATGAACTCCTACGAGCAGTACTTC.

The gene calls are TRBV11-2 and TRBJ2-1; 11 bases align to TRBD2. This CDR3 has 15 residues. CDR1 and CDR2 from the germline V gene are SGHAT and FQNNGV. Trimming took 4 bases from V and 9 from J; bases not matched to a gene: 8. The CDR3 protein is CASSSLAGGPSEQFF. CDR3 nucleotides: TGTGCCAGCAGCTCTTTAGCGGGAGGGCCGAGTGAGCAGTTCTTC.

The J gene is TRBJ2-7, the V gene TRBV19, with 14 nucleotides matching TRBD2. Germline CDR1 and CDR2: LNHDA and SQIVND (reference sequence). The V and J ends lost 4 bases and 4 bases, in that order; junction bases with no gene match: 3. The CDR3 extends over 15 amino acids. In DNA form, the CDR3 reads TGTGCCAGTAGTACCGGGACTAGCGGGAGATACGAGCAGTACTTC. This encodes CASSTGTSGRYEQYF.

V is TRBV5-1 and J is TRBJ2-2, with 8 bases fitting TRBD2. The CDR3 runs to 14 residues. The V gene end was trimmed by 7 bases and the J gene end by 3 bases; junction bases not matched to a gene: 5. The germline gives CDR1 SGHRS, CDR2 YFSETQ. The CDR3 DNA reads as TGCGCCAGCCAGCGGGAGTGGGACACCGGGGAGCTGTTTTTT. Residues: CASQREWDTGELFF. Drawing the rest from reference TRBV5-1 and TRBJ2-2, the complete variable domain is KAGVTQTPRYLIKTRGQQVTLSCSPISGHRSVSWYQQTPGQGLQFLFEYFSETQRNKGNFPGRFSGRQFSNSRSEMNVSTLELGDSALYLCASQREWDTGELFFGEGSRLTVL.

This chain uses TRBV11-2 with TRBJ2-7; 9 nucleotides line up with TRBD2. The CDR3 sequence is 15 residues long. Trimming took 4 bases from V and 1 from J; bases not matched to a gene: 5. Germline V lookup: CDR1 SGHAT, CDR2 FQNNGV. CDR3 nucleotide sequence: TGTGCCAGCAGCTCCATAGCGGGGGTTTCCTACGAGCAGTACTTC. As protein: CASSSIAGVSYEQYF.

The chain couples TRBV6-4 to TRBJ2-1; 9 nucleotides line up with TRBD2. V was clipped by 3 bases and J by 2 bases; unmatched bases: 2. The CDR3 runs 15 residues. Germline lookup yields CDR1 MRHNA and CDR2 SNTAGT. The CDR3 DNA reads TGTGCCAGCAGTGAGCGGGAGGGCCCCTACAATGAGCAGTTCTTC. Translating it yields CASSEREGPYNEQFF.

V is TRBV5-1 and J is TRBJ2-7; D is unclear. The CDR3 has 14 amino acids. Trimming shortened V by 0 bases and J by 5 bases, and 12 bases separated the two germline ends. Germline values: CDR1 SGHRS, CDR2 YFSETQ. Here the CDR3 reads CASSLEQISDEQYF. The CDR3 DNA is TGCGCCAGCAGCTTGGAACAGATATCCGACGAGCAGTACTTC.

This clone was recorded once. The V and J genes are TRBV7-3 and TRBJ2-3, with D possibly being TRBD2 (5 bases). Trimming removed 4 bases from V and 6 bases from J, with 20 bases in between. The germline V gene has CDR1 SGHTA and CDR2 FQGTGA. This CDR3 comprises 16 residues. The CDR3 coding sequence is TGTGCCAGCAGCTATGGCGGCGGAGGTCGGTTGGATACGCAGTATTTT. It is translated as CASSYGGGGRLDTQYF.

Written as DNA, the CDR3 is TGCGCCAGCAGCAGAATTAGCGGGACAAGGTACAATGAGCAGTTCTTC. Translating gives CASSRISGTRYNEQFF. This sequence joins TRBV5-1 and TRBJ2-1; 8 bases are a match to TRBD2. Trimming removed 4 bases from V and 4 bases from J; junction bases left unmatched: 10. Germline loops: CDR1 SGHRS, CDR2 YFSETQ. CDR3 length: 16 amino acids.

The J gene is TRBJ2-3, the V gene TRBV30, with D hard to call. V was shortened by 4 bases and J by 5 bases, with 22 bases between the two germline ends. The CDR3 is 16 amino acids. Looked up from germline, CDR1 is GTSNPN and CDR2 is SVGIG (reference sequence). As DNA, the CDR3 is TGTGCCTGGACTCCCTCTACCCTATGGTACCGAGATACGCAGTATTTT. Encoded protein: CAWTPSTLWYRDTQYF.

V usage is TRBV4-1 and J usage is TRBJ1-1; no firm D call. With 3 bases removed from V and 4 bases from J, the gap between germline ends came to 12 bases. Germline lookup yields CDR1 MGHRA and CDR2 YSYEKL. The CDR3 is 14 residues long. The CDR3 protein is CASSQRVQITEAFF. The CDR3 nucleotides read TGCGCCAGCAGCCAGAGAGTACAGATCACTGAAGCTTTCTTT.

This clone was counted once. The chain is built from TRBV7-7 and TRBJ1-1, with D perhaps TRBD1 (5 bases). The germline V and J ends were trimmed by 5 bases and 4 bases, with 11 bases remaining between them. This CDR3 is built from 13 residues. Germline V gene lookup returns CDR1 SSHAT and CDR2 FNYEAQ (reference sequence). CDR3 DNA: TGTGCCAGCAGCCAATGGGGGGGCACTGAAGCTTTCTTT. Translated, it gives CASSQWGGTEAFF.